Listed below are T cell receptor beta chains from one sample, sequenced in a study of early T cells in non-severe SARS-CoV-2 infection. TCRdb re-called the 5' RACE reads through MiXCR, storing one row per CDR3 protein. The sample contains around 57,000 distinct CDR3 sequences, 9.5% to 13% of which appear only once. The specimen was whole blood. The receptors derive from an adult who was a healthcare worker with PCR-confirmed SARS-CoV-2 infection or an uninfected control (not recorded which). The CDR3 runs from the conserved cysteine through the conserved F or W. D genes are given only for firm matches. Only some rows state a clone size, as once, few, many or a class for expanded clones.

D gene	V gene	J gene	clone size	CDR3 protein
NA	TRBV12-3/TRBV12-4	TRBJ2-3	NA	CASIEGTYTDTQYF
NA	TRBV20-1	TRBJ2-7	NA	CSAQENEQYF
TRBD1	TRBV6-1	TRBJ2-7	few	CASSTPDRGLTYEQYF
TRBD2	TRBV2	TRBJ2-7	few	CASSFGLAGTPDYEQYF
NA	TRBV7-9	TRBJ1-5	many	CATLTRDNQPQHF
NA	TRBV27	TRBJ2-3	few	CASSHGDTQYF
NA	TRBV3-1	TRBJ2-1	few	CASSRLSAEQFF
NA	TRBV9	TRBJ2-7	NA	CASSVATGNSYEQYF
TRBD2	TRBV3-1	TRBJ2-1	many	CASGYSGSRNNEQFF
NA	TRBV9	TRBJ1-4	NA	CASSLAVSPNEKLFF
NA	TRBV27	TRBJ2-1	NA	CASSPTGNSRYEQFF
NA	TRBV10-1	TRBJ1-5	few	CASSENFNQPQLF
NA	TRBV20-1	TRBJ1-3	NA	CSARSRQGGNTIYF
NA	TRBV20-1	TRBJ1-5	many	CSARVRVGQPQHF
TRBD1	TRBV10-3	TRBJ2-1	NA	CATLGSGGSYNEQFF
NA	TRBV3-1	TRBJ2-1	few	CASSQPTGLSYNEQFF
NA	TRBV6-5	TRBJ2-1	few	CASSYSARTSSYNEQFF
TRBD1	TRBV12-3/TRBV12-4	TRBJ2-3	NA	CASSSGQGGPTDTQYF
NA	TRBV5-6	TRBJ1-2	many	CASSTGGSRYGYTF
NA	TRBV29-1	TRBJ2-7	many	CSVVGTPTHSYEQYF
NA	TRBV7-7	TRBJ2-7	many	CASSLEGGYEQYF
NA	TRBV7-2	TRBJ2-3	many	CASSYRGAGTDTQYF
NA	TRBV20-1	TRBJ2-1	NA	CSAPLLRFTYNEQFF
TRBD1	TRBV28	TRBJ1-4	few	CASGQGAEKLFF